Shown below are 2 T cell receptor beta chains from a single sample sequenced in a study of cytomegalovirus exposure and HLA in healthy donors. The PCR contained 60 Vbeta and 13 Jbeta primers. The table came from immunoSEQ multiplex PCR; TCRdb's copy has only in-frame clones and leaves some out. The sample has about 120,000 clones; 77% are singletons. The sequenced sample was PBMCs. These receptors were obtained from a man aged 40-49 years in good health and CMV-seropositive.

This clone was observed once. V is TRBV7-8 and J is TRBJ2-1, with 11 positions matching TRBD2. Trimming at V came to 3 bases and at J to 8 bases, leaving 6 bases not matched to a gene. CDR3 length equals 15 residues. The germline gives CDR1 SGHVS, CDR2 FQNEAQ. CDR3 DNA: TGTGCCAGCAGCTTTAGCGGGGGGGTTGGGGATGAGCAGTTCTTC. Its translation is CASSFSGGVGDEQFF.

This clone was observed a handful of times. The CDR3 DNA follows: TGTGCCATCAGTGACCTCACGACAGGGACCGGGGAGCTGTTTTTT. Translation gives CAISDLTTGTGELFF. The chain carries TRBV10-3 and TRBJ2-2, with 7 nucleotides matching TRBD1. J lost 5 bases, V lost 3 bases, and 6 bases had no gene match. The CDR3 is made up of 15 amino acids. CDR1 ENHRY and CDR2 SYGVKD come from the germline V gene.